One T cell receptor beta chain is described in this entry. Its target is unknown. An end of the junction differs from the germline gene, which may be a read error. The CDR3 length is 16 residues. Germline loops: CDR1 SEHNR, CDR2 FQNEAQ (reference sequence). Patients aged 18 to 65 had newly diagnosed hyperthyroidism lasting under 2 months. These data belong to a study of T cells in Graves' hyperthyroidism and ophthalmopathy. Study-wide findings and caveats: Before onset, ophthalmopathy was predicted by the model a median 6.5 months earlier.

Researchers amplified the TCR beta CDR3 regions from RNA transcripts. HTBI primers were the set used in a first-round RT-PCR of the TCR CDR3. TCRdb recomputed calls from the multiplex PCR reads with MiXCR, one row per CDR3 protein. The table shows some 600,000 distinct CDR3 sequences, with under 60% occurring only once. Sequencing was done on a sample of peripheral blood or thyroid tissue (not recorded which). V usage is TRBV7-9 and J usage is TRBJ2-5, with TRBD2 matching over 13 bases. This receptor was identified in a woman between 18 and 29 years old with Graves' hyperthyroidism. The CDR3 reads CASSHGLAGASETQYF. In DNA, the CDR3 is TGCGCCAGCAGCCATGGACTAGCGGGAGCCTCCGAGACCCAGTACTTC. Full variable domain (outside the CDR3, taken from reference TRBV7-9 and TRBJ2-5): DTGVSQNPRHKITKRGQNVTFRCDPISEHNRLYWYRQTLGQGPEFLTYFQNEAQLEKSRLLSDRFSAERPKGSFSTLEIQRTEQGDSAMYLCASSHGLAGASETQYFGPGTRLLVL.